The entry that follows covers one T cell receptor (beta chain) sequence. The junction departs from the called germline gene at one end, perhaps through a read error. This record comes from a study of blood T cells in healthy people across ages. The use of a sample-barcoded 5' primer and a J-beta primer mix characterized a second PCR of roughly 6 to 11 cycles. Researchers report that each sample yielded at least 2.5 million CDR3-containing paired-end reads. One entry per CDR3 protein, called by TCRdb with MiXCR from the 5' RACE reads. Counted here are fewer than 800,000 distinct CDR3 sequences, 20% to 25% occurring once; the ten biggest clones make up 3.6%. This CDR3 is 13 amino acids long. Per germline, CDR1 SGHRS and CDR2 YFSETQ.

Input material: blood. The chain carries TRBV5-1 and TRBJ2-5; the D is unclear. The source is a man aged 65 to 79 in good health. This chain's CDR3 is CASSYRPKETQYF. The CDR3 DNA reads as TGCGCCAGTAGCTACAGACCCAAAGAGACCCAGTACTTC.